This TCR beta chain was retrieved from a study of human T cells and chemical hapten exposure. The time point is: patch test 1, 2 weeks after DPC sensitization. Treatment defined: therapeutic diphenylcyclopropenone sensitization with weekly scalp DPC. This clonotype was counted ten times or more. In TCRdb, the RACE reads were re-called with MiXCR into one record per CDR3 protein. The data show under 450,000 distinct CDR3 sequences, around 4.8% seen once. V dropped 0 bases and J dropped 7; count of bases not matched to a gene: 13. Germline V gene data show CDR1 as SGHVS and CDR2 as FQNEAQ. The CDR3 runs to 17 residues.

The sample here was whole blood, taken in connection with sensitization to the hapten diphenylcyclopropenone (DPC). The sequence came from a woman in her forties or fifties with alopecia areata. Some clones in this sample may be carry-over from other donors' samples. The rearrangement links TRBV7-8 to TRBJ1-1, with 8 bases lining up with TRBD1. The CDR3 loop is CASSLAGQGTIFFEAFF. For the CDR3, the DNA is TGTGCCAGCAGCTTAGCTGGACAGGGAACTATCTTTTTTGAAGCTTTCTTT.